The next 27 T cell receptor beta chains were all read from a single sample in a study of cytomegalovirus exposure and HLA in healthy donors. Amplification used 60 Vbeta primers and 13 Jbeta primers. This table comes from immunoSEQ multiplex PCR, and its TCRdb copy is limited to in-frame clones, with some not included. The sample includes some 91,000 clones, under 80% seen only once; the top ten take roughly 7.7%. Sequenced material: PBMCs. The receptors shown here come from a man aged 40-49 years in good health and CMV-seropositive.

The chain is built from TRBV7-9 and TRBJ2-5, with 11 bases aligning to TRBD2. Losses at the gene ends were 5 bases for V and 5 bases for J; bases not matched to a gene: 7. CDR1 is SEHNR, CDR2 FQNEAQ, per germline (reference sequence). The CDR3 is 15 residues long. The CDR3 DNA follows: TGTGCCAGCAGCATCTTTAGCGGGAGGGGTGAGACCCAGTACTTC. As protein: CASSIFSGRGETQYF.

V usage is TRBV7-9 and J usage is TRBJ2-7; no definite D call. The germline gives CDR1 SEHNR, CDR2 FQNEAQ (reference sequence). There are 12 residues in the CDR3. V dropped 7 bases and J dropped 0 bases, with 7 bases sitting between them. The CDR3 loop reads CASTLDSYEQYF. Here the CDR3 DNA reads TGTGCCAGCACCCTAGACTCCTACGAGCAGTACTTC.

CDR3 nucleotide sequence: TGCGCCAGCAGTGAGGTCCGGACAAGCTACGAGCAGTACTTC. Translation: CASSEVRTSYEQYF. The chain joins TRBV10-2 to TRBJ2-7; tentatively, D is TRBD1 (5 bases). From germline, CDR1 is WSHSY and CDR2 SAAADI. Trimming took 2 bases from V and 3 from J, leaving 11 bases between them. The CDR3 covers 14 residues.

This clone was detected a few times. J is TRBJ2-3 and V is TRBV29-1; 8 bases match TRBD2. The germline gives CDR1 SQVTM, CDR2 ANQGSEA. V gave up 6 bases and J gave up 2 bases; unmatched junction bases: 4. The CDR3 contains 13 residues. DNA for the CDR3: TGCAGCGTCGTAGCGGGGTACACAGATACGCAGTATTTT. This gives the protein CSVVAGYTDTQYF.

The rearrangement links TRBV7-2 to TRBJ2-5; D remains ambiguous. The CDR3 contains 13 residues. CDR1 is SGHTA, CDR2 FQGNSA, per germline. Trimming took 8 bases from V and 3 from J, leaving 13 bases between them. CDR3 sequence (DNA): TGTGCCAGCCGGTCGCCGGTGGAAGAGACCCAGTACTTC. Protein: CASRSPVEETQYF.

CDR3 residues: CASSGPGLGETQYF. CDR3 coding DNA: TGTGCCAGCAGTGGCCCGGGGTTAGGGGAGACCCAGTACTTC. The chain uses TRBV28 and TRBJ2-5; D is possibly TRBD2 (5 bases). V gave up 5 bases and J gave up 5 bases, with 15 bases separating them. CDR1 and CDR2 from the germline V gene are MDHEN and SYDVKM. The CDR3 runs 14 residues.

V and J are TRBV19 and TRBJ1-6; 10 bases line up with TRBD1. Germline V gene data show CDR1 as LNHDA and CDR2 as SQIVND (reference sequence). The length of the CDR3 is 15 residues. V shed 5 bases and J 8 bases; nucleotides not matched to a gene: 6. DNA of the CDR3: TGTGCCAGTAGTTTCGGACAGGGGGTCGATTCACCCCTCCACTTT. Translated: CASSFGQGVDSPLHF.

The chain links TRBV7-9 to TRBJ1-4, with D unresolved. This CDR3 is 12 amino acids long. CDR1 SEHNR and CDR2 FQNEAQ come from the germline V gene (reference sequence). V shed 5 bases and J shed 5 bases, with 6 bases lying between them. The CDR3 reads CASSRSNEKLFF. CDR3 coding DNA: TGTGCCAGCAGCCGTTCCAATGAAAAACTGTTTTTT. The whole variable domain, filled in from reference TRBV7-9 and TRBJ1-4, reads DTGVSQNPRHKITKRGQNVTFRCDPISEHNRLYWYRQTLGQGPEFLTYFQNEAQLEKSRLLSDRFSAERPKGSFSTLEIQRTEQGDSAMYLCASSRSNEKLFFGSGTQLSVL.

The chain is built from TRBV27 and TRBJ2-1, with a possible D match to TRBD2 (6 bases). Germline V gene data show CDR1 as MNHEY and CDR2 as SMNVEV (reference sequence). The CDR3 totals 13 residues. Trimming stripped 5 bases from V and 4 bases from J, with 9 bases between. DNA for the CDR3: TGTGCCAGCAGTGTCGGGGGTTACAATGAGCAGTTCTTC. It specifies CASSVGGYNEQFF.

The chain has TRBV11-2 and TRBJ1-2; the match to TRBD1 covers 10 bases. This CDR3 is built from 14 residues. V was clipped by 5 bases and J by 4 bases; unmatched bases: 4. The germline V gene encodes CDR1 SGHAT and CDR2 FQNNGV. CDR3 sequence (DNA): TGTGCCAGCAGCGACAGGGGGCTTGGCTATGGCTACACCTTC. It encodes CASSDRGLGYGYTF. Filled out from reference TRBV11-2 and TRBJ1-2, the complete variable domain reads EAGVAQSPRYKIIEKRQSVAFWCNPISGHATLYWYQQILGQGPKLLIQFQNNGVVDDSQLPKDRFSAERLKGVDSTLKIQPAKLEDSAVYLCASSDRGLGYGYTFGSGTRLTVV.

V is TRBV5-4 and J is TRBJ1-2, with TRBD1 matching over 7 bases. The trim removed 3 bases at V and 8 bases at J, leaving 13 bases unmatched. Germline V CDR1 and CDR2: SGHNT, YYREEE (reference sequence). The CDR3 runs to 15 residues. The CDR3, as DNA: TGTGCCAGCAGCTCAGCCCAGGGGGAAATAGAGGGCTACACCTTC. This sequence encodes CASSSAQGEIEGYTF.

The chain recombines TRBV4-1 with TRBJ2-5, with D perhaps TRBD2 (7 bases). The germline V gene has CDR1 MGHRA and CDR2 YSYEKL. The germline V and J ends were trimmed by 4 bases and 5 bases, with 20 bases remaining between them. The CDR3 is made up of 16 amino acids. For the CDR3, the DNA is TGCGCCAGCAGCCCGAGGGGGGGCTCTACCTGGGAGACCCAGTACTTC. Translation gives CASSPRGGSTWETQYF.

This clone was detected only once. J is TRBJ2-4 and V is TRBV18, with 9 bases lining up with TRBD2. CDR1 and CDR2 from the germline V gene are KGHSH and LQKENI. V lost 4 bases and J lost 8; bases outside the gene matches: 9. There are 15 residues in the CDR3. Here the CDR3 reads CASSQGLAFGDIQYF. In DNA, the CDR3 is TGTGCCAGCTCACAAGGACTAGCGTTTGGGGACATTCAGTACTTC.

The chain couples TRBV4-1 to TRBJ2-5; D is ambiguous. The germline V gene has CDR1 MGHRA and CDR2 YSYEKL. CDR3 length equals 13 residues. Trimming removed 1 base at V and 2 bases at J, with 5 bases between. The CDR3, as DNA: TGCGCCAGCAGCCAAGGGCTTCAAGAGACCCAGTACTTC. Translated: CASSQGLQETQYF.

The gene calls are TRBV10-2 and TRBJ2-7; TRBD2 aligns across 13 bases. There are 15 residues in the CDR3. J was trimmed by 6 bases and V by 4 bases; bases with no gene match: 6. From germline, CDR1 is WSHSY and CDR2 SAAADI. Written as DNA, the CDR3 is TGCGCCAGCAGTGCCGGGACTAGCGGGATATCCGAGCAGTACTTC. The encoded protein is CASSAGTSGISEQYF.

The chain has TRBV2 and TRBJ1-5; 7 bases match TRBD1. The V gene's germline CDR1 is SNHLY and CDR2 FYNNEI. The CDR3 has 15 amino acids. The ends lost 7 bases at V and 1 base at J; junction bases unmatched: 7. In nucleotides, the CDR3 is TGTGCCAGCACCAAGGGACAGACCAGCAATCAGCCCCAGCATTTT. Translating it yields CASTKGQTSNQPQHF. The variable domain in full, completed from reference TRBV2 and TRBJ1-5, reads EPEVTQTPSHQVTQMGQEVILRCVPISNHLYFYWYRQILGQKVEFLVSFYNNEISEKSEIFDDQFSVERPDGSNFTLKIRSTKLEDSAMYFCASTKGQTSNQPQHFGDGTRLSIL.

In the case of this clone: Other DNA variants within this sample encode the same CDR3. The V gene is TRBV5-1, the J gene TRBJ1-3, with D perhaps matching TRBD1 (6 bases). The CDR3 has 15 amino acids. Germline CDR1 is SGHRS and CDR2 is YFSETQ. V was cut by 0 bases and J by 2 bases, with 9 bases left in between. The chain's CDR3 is CASSLGQGPGNTIYF. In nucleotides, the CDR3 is TGCGCCAGCAGCTTGGGGCAGGGGCCTGGAAACACCATATATTTT.

Here the CDR3 reads CASSLSGTGDEQYF. The DNA for the CDR3 is TGTGCCAGCAGCCTATCCGGGACAGGGGACGAGCAGTACTTC. This chain connects TRBV7-9 to TRBJ2-7; TRBD1 matches 10 bases. The CDR3 contains 14 residues. Trimming cost V 5 bases and J 5 bases; bases outside gene matches: 6. Germline V gene lookup returns CDR1 SEHNR and CDR2 FQNEAQ (reference sequence).

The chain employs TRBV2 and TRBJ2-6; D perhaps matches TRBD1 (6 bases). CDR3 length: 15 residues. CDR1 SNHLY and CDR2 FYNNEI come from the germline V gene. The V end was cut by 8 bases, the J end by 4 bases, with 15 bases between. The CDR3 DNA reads TGTGCCAGCTCCCGACAGGAACCCGGGGCCAACGTCCTGACTTTC. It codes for CASSRQEPGANVLTF.

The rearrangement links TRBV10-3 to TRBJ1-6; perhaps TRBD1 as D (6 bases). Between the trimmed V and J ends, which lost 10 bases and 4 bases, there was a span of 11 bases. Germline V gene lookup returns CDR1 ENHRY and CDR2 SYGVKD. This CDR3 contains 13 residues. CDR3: CATRDTYNSPLHF. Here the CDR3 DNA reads TGTGCCACCCGGGACACGTATAATTCACCCCTCCACTTT.

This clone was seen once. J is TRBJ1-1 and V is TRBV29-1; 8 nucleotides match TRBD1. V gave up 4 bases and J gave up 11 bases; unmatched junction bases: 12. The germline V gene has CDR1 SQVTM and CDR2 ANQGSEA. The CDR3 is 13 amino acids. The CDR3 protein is CSVVTGGVTWAFF. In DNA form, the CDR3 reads TGCAGCGTTGTTACAGGGGGGGTTACGTGGGCTTTCTTT.

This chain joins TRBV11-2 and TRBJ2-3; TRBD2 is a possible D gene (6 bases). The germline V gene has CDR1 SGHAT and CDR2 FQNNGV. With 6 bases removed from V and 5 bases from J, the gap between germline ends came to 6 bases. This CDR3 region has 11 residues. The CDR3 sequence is CASRGGDTQYF. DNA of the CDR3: TGTGCCAGCAGGGGGGGAGATACGCAGTATTTT.

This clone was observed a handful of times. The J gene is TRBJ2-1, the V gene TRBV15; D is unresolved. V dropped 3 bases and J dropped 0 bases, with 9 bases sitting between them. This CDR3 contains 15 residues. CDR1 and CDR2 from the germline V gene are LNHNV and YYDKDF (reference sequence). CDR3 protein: CATSSLRSSYNEQFF. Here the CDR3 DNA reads TGTGCCACCAGCAGTCTTCGGAGCTCCTACAATGAGCAGTTCTTC.

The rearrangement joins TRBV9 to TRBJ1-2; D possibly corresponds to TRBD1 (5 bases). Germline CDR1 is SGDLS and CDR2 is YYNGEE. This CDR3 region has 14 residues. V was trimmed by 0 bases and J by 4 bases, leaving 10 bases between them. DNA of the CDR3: TGTGCCAGCAGCGTAGGTAGGGGATCCTATGGCTACACCTTC. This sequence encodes CASSVGRGSYGYTF.

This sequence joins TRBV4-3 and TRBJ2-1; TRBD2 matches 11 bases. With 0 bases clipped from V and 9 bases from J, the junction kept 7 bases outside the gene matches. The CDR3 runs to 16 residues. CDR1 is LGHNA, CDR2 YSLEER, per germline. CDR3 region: CASSQDATSGSSEQFF. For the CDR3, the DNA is TGCGCCAGCAGCCAAGATGCTACTAGCGGGAGCAGTGAGCAGTTCTTC.

The CDR3 loop reads CASTRLAGASGELFF. In DNA, the CDR3 is TGTGCCAGCACGCGGCTAGCGGGAGCTTCGGGGGAGCTGTTTTTT. The rearrangement joins TRBV6-1 to TRBJ2-2; TRBD2 agrees at 10 bases. This CDR3 is built from 15 residues. V shed 7 bases, J shed 8 bases, and the junction held 10 bases outside the gene matches. CDR1 and CDR2 from the germline V gene are MNHNS and SASEGT.

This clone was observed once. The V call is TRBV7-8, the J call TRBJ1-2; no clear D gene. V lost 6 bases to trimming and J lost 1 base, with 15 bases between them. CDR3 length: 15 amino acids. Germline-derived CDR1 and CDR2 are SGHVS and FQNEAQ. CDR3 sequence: CASSLRRGINYGYTF. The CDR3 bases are TGTGCCAGCAGTCTTCGACGGGGAATTAACTATGGCTACACCTTC.